This passage covers 14 T cell receptor beta chains from one sample sequenced in a study of CD8 T cells in Susac syndrome. Random hexamers were used to reverse transcribe 0.5 to 1 ug of RNA. Each CDR3 protein is one row after TCRdb ran MiXCR on the immunoSEQ multiplex PCR reads. The data show 120,000 to 150,000 distinct CDR3 sequences, around 94% seen once. The sample consisted of CD4+ T cells from PBMCs. The receptors were gathered from a human donor in good health.

The gene calls are TRBV20-1 and TRBJ2-5; D gene ambiguous. The V gene's germline CDR1 is DFQATT and CDR2 SNEGSKA (reference sequence). Trimming took 1 base from V and 1 from J, leaving 4 bases between them. The CDR3 spans 12 residues. CDR3 nucleotides: TGCAGTGCTAGAGGACCCCAAGAGACCCAGTACTTC. Translated, it gives CSARGPQETQYF.

This chain uses TRBV29-1 with TRBJ1-4; 9 positions agree with TRBD1. Germline CDR1 SQVTM, CDR2 ANQGSEA. V was clipped by 7 bases and J by 5 bases; unmatched bases: 5. CDR3 length equals 13 residues. In DNA, the CDR3 is TGCAGCGCCCAGGGACAGGGCAATGAAAAACTGTTTTTT. Encoded protein: CSAQGQGNEKLFF.

J is TRBJ2-7 and V is TRBV3-1; D is perhaps TRBD1 (6 bases). Trimming removed 4 bases from V and 3 bases from J, with 10 bases in between. Germline loops: CDR1 LGHDT, CDR2 YNNKEL (reference sequence). The CDR3 runs to 13 residues. CDR3 nucleotide sequence: TGTGCCAGCAGCCGGGCAGGGGACTACGAGCAGTACTTC. Its protein is CASSRAGDYEQYF.

V and J are TRBV20-1 and TRBJ2-1, with D possibly matching TRBD2 (6 bases). This CDR3 is built from 14 residues. CDR1 and CDR2 (germline): DFQATT, SNEGSKA (reference sequence). V was clipped by 6 bases and J by 3 bases, with 15 bases between them. CDR3 region: CSAIAGGNYNEQFF. The CDR3 DNA reads TGCAGTGCCATCGCTGGAGGGAACTACAATGAGCAGTTCTTC.

The V and J genes are TRBV5-1 and TRBJ1-1; D remains unclear. The germline V gene encodes CDR1 SGHRS and CDR2 YFSETQ. V was trimmed by 0 bases and J by 13 bases, leaving 13 bases between them. The CDR3 is 12 residues long. The DNA for the CDR3 is TGCGCCAGCAGCTTGGAGGGTGGGAATGATTTCTTT. Amino acid sequence: CASSLEGGNDFF.

V is TRBV4-2 and J is TRBJ2-3; 7 bases map to TRBD2. The CDR3 spans 16 residues. Trimming took 0 bases from V and 7 from J; bases not matched to a gene: 10. The V gene's germline CDR1 is LGHNA and CDR2 YNFKEQ. The CDR3 nucleotides read TGTGCCAGCAGCCAAGATGGGAGGGCCCCTCAGCATACGCAGTATTTT. Translating gives CASSQDGRAPQHTQYF.

The rearrangement joins TRBV27 to TRBJ2-5; weak D call: TRBD1 (6 bases). CDR1 and CDR2 from the germline V gene are MNHEY and SMNVEV (reference sequence). Trimming stripped 3 bases from V and 2 bases from J, with 13 bases between. The CDR3 runs 15 residues. The CDR3 DNA follows: TGTGCCAGCAGTTTCCTACAGGGTGGTCAAGAGACCCAGTACTTC. Translated: CASSFLQGGQETQYF.

The chain is built from TRBV15 and TRBJ1-2; TRBD1 matches 9 bases. The CDR3 has 14 amino acids. Trimming at V came to 1 base and at J to 5 bases, leaving 2 bases not matched to a gene. Germline loops: CDR1 LNHNV, CDR2 YYDKDF (reference sequence). CDR3 nucleotides: TGTGCCACCAGCAGAGCCGGGACAGGGTATGGCTACACCTTC. Protein sequence: CATSRAGTGYGYTF. Complete variable domain (other parts from reference TRBV15 and TRBJ1-2): DAMVIQNPRYQVTQFGKPVTLSCSQTLNHNVMYWYQQKSSQAPKLLFHYYDKDFNNEADTPDNFQSRRPNTSFCFLDIRSPGLGDTAMYLCATSRAGTGYGYTFGSGTRLTVV.

The chain uses TRBV5-4 and TRBJ1-2; no firm D call. Germline assignment: CDR1 SGHNT and CDR2 YYREEE (reference sequence). The V gene lost 3 bases and the J gene lost 2 bases, with 14 bases spanning the gap. This CDR3 comprises 15 residues. In DNA form, the CDR3 reads TGTGCCAGCAGCTCCGTCGGATTAGGCAACTATGGCTACACCTTC. This codes for CASSSVGLGNYGYTF.

The rearrangement uses TRBV7-3 and TRBJ2-1, with 8 bases matching TRBD2. Germline CDR1 is SGHTA and CDR2 is FQGTGA. The CDR3 totals 15 residues. V was clipped by 1 base and J by 5 bases; unmatched bases: 4. The CDR3 loop reads CASSLMGLVNNEQFF. The CDR3 bases are TGTGCCAGCAGCTTAATGGGACTAGTCAACAATGAGCAGTTCTTC.

The genes are TRBV27 and TRBJ2-7; 8 nucleotides align to TRBD1. This CDR3 spans 15 amino acids. With V trimmed by 5 bases and J by 2 bases, 8 bases remained unmatched. Germline CDR1 is MNHEY and CDR2 is SMNVEV (reference sequence). The CDR3 DNA reads TGTGCCAGCAGTCATTGGACAGGGATACCCTACGAGCAGTACTTC. This translates into CASSHWTGIPYEQYF.

The rearrangement links TRBV20-1 to TRBJ2-4; D is unclear. Trimming left V 6 bases short and J 5 bases short, with 20 bases between. In germline, CDR1 is DFQATT, CDR2 SNEGSKA (reference sequence). The length of the CDR3 is 15 residues. For the CDR3, the DNA is TGCAGTGCCCCTAGGATAGGGTATAACGAAAACATTCAGTACTTC. Its protein is CSAPRIGYNENIQYF.

The rearrangement links TRBV7-2 to TRBJ2-5; perhaps TRBD2 as D (6 bases). V dropped 5 bases and J dropped 5 bases, with 18 bases sitting between them. Germline CDR1 and CDR2: SGHTA and FQGNSA. This CDR3 has 15 amino acids. The CDR3 loop reads CASSLNQKRAETQYF. Here the CDR3 DNA reads TGTGCCAGCAGCCTAAATCAGAAGCGGGCGGAGACCCAGTACTTC.

Notes on this clonotype: The junction departs from the called germline gene at one end, perhaps through a read error. The CDR3 DNA reads as TGCGCCAGCAGCGAAGACAGGGAGAACACCGGGGAGCTGTTTTTT. Amino acid sequence: CASSEDRENTGELFF. V gene TRBV4-1 combines with J gene TRBJ2-2; 7 positions match TRBD1. Germline CDR1 MGHRA, CDR2 YSYEKL. The CDR3 covers 15 residues.